This T cell receptor beta chain was captured in a study of tumor-infiltrating lymphocytes in primary liver carcinoma. Study background: Surgeons resected the patients' primary liver carcinomas. Measuring roughly 4 to 10 cm across, the tumors were staged as T1-T3 N0M0. Study results and limitations: Tumors and blood were compared for top-250-clone fraction, and tumors had the significantly higher value (p = 0.039). Pairs of tumor regions overlapped more than tumor-adjacent and tumor-blood pairs did.

This CDR3 spans 14 amino acids. With 6 bases clipped from V and 9 bases from J, the junction kept 10 bases outside the gene matches. As for this clonotype: Its target is not known.

Unsorted whole blood yielded blood RNA, and germline DNA was extracted as well. Production of TCR beta cDNA used roughly 500 ng total RNA together with a constant-region primer. Library construction for TCR beta comprised three nested multiplex PCR rounds performed with slightly modified ARM-PCR. The first two PCR rounds used TRBV1-TRBV30 primers with a Cbeta primer, approximately 9 cycles each. From the multiplex PCR reads, TCRdb called clonotypes with MiXCR, one entry per CDR3 protein. The top ten hold around 9.5% of the sample, which has about 320,000 distinct CDR3 sequences, approximately 65% seen once.

The source of this sequence is a man between 35 and 55 years old with primary liver carcinoma and hepatitis B virus infection. The V gene is TRBV12-3 or TRBV12-4, the J gene TRBJ2-1; TRBD2 aligns across 8 bases. Input material: peripheral blood. In DNA form, the CDR3 reads TGTGCCAGCAGGGGGATGGGGCGGGAGGTTGAGCAGTTCTTC. Residues: CASRGMGREVEQFF.